The 26 T cell receptor beta chains in this list originate from one sample, sequenced in a study of blood T cell repertoires in COVID-19. Clones were read by immunoSEQ multiplex PCR, and TCRdb kept only the in-frame ones, dropping some. The sample holds about 430,000 clones; nearly 90% are singletons and the top ten take approximately 1.5%. The sample taken for sequencing was PBMCs or T cells enriched from blood (not recorded which). These receptors came from a young woman who had been exposed to COVID-19.

This clone came up once. The chain employs TRBV25-1 and TRBJ2-7; D might be TRBD1 (6 bases). Germline V gene sequence: CDR1 MGHDK, CDR2 SYGVNS. The CDR3 is 14 residues long. The V end was cut by 3 bases, the J end by 6 bases, with 15 bases between. The CDR3 sequence: CASSEYGAGVEQYF. The DNA for the CDR3 is TGTGCCAGCAGTGAGTATGGGGCAGGGGTCGAGCAGTACTTC.

The chain carries TRBV6-6 and TRBJ2-1; D is possibly TRBD2 (7 bases). V was cut by 0 bases and J by 7 bases, with 13 bases left in between. This CDR3 is built from 15 residues. The germline gives CDR1 MNHNY, CDR2 SVGAGI (reference sequence). CDR3 nucleotide sequence: TGTGCCAGCAGTTACTCGGGTGGGGGGGCAAATGAGCAGTTCTTC. Residues: CASSYSGGGANEQFF.

This clone has more than one count but fewer than ten. The chain employs TRBV2 and TRBJ2-1; D remains unclear. This CDR3 is built from 15 residues. V gave up 3 bases and J gave up 0 bases, with 9 bases separating them. CDR1 SNHLY and CDR2 FYNNEI come from the germline V gene. Here the CDR3 reads CASSDIPSSYNEQFF. The CDR3 DNA sequence: TGTGCCAGCAGTGATATCCCCTCCTCCTACAATGAGCAGTTCTTC.

This chain uses TRBV3-1 (or the pseudogene TRBV3-2) with TRBJ2-3, with 8 bases matching TRBD2. This CDR3 spans 16 amino acids. In germline, CDR1 is LGHDT, CDR2 YNNKEL (reference sequence). J gave up 2 bases and V 2 bases, and 6 bases lay outside the gene matches. The CDR3 DNA is TGTGCCAGCAGCCAAACGGCTAGCGGGTTCACAGATACGCAGTATTTT. Amino acid sequence: CASSQTASGFTDTQYF.

V and J are TRBV19 and TRBJ2-2; D might be TRBD2 (6 bases). CDR1 is LNHDA, CDR2 SQIVND, per germline (reference sequence). The CDR3 is made up of 16 amino acids. The ends were cut back, 1 base at V and 1 base at J, with 10 bases in the middle. The CDR3 spells CASSIVRRGNTGELFF. As DNA, the CDR3 is TGTGCCAGTAGTATAGTTAGGCGGGGGAACACCGGGGAGCTGTTTTTT.

The CDR3 sequence: CASSQPQGGSPLHF. The CDR3 DNA follows: TGTGCCAGCAGTCAGCCTCAGGGGGGTTCACCCCTCCACTTT. V usage is TRBV6-2 or TRBV6-3 and J usage is TRBJ1-6; 7 bases map to TRBD1. This CDR3 is built from 14 residues. V shed 5 bases, J shed 9 bases, and the junction held 7 bases outside the gene matches. CDR1 and CDR2 (germline): MNHEY, SVGEGT.

As DNA, the CDR3 is TGTGCCAGCAGCCAAGGGGGGACTAGCGGAAACAATGAGCAGTTCTTC. Translating it yields CASSQGGTSGNNEQFF. V usage is TRBV3-1 (or the pseudogene TRBV3-2) and J usage is TRBJ2-1; 11 bases map to TRBD2. CDR1 is LGHDT, CDR2 YNNKEL, per germline (reference sequence). This CDR3 has 16 residues. Trimming removed 1 base from V and 5 bases from J; junction bases left unmatched: 4.

The chain has TRBV18 and TRBJ2-2; TRBD2 might be the D (6 bases). CDR3 length equals 16 residues. The germline CDR1 and CDR2 sequences are KGHSH and LQKENI. The V gene lost 0 bases and the J gene lost 7 bases, with 15 bases spanning the gap. CDR3 region: CASSPPPGVSSGELFF. The DNA for the CDR3 is TGTGCCAGCTCACCACCCCCGGGGGTTTCAAGCGGGGAGCTGTTTTTT.

The CDR3 here is CASSLLTGKLGETQYF. The CDR3, as DNA: TGTGCCAGCAGCTTGTTAACGGGGAAACTCGGAGAGACCCAGTACTTC. The chain uses TRBV5-5 and TRBJ2-5; TRBD2 might be the D (5 bases). This CDR3 has 16 amino acids. The germline V and J ends were trimmed by 1 base and 4 bases, with 17 bases remaining between them. CDR1 and CDR2 (germline): SGHKS, YYEKEE (reference sequence).

The chain is built from TRBV6-5 and TRBJ1-5, with a tentative D call TRBD1 (5 bases). The CDR3 sequence is 14 residues long. Germline-derived CDR1 and CDR2 are MNHEY and SVGAGI. The V end was cut by 5 bases, the J end by 6 bases, with 14 bases between. The CDR3 nucleotides are TGTGCCAGCAGTACCGTGGGGGGGACTCAGCCCCAGCATTTT. Protein product: CASSTVGGTQPQHF.

J is TRBJ2-7 and V is TRBV12-2; the D call of TRBD1 is as the table states it, not checked on the DNA. TRBV12-2 is classified as a pseudogene. The CDR3 is 15 residues long. The CDR3 spells CASRFPGTGSYEQYF. The CDR3 coding sequence is TGTGCAAGTCGCTTCCCCGGGACAGGCTCCTACGAGCAGTACTTC.

The table lists this clone with a count of one. For the CDR3, the DNA is TGTGCCAGCGGGGCGGACTTCTACGAGCAGTACTTC. As protein: CASGADFYEQYF. The chain carries TRBV10-3 and TRBJ2-7; D might be TRBD2 (6 bases). Trimming took off 10 bases at V and 3 bases at J, with 13 bases between the two ends. The CDR3 is 12 residues long. Germline lookup yields CDR1 ENHRY and CDR2 SYGVKD.

CDR3 sequence (DNA): TGTGCCAGCAGCCCGACAGGGGGCGCGATCCTTACTACGCAGTATTTT. Amino acid sequence: CASSPTGGAILTTQYF. The V call is TRBV28, the J call TRBJ2-3; 10 bases are shared with TRBD1. This CDR3 contains 16 residues. J was trimmed by 8 bases and V by 6 bases; bases with no gene match: 14. CDR1 is MDHEN and CDR2 is SYDVKM in the germline V gene. Complete variable domain (other parts from reference TRBV28 and TRBJ2-3): DVKVTQSSRYLVKRTGEKVFLECVQDMDHENMFWYRQDPGLGLRLIYFSYDVKMKEKGDIPEGYSVSREKKERFSLILESASTNQTSMYLCASSPTGGAILTTQYFGPGTRLTVL.

The chain uses TRBV6-4 and TRBJ2-5, with D maybe TRBD2 (6 bases). The CDR3 runs 15 residues. Germline-derived CDR1 and CDR2 are MRHNA and SNTAGT. V gave up 7 bases and J gave up 3 bases, with 18 bases separating them. The CDR3 reads CASTGRPGVEETQYF. In DNA, the CDR3 is TGTGCCAGCACGGGCCGCCCGGGGGTCGAAGAGACCCAGTACTTC.

This sequence joins TRBV5-5 and TRBJ1-5; D not certain. This CDR3 has 15 residues. CDR1 and CDR2 from the germline V gene are SGHKS and YYEKEE (reference sequence). V was trimmed by 3 bases and J by 2 bases, leaving 12 bases between them. The CDR3, as DNA: TGTGCCAGCAGCTCAAGCGGTCTAGGCAATCAGCCCCAGCATTTT. Translating gives CASSSSGLGNQPQHF.

V is TRBV5-4 and J is TRBJ2-3; 8 nucleotides line up with TRBD2. Germline V gene sequence: CDR1 SGHNT, CDR2 YYREEE (reference sequence). The CDR3 loop spans 15 amino acids. Germline trimming cut 0 bases from V and 2 bases from J; bases unmatched to any gene: 2. The CDR3 reads CASSLAGGATDTQYF. In DNA, the CDR3 is TGTGCCAGCAGCTTGGCCGGGGGGGCCACAGATACGCAGTATTTT.

The chain is built from TRBV5-1 and TRBJ2-7; TRBD1 aligns across 7 bases. Germline assignment: CDR1 SGHRS and CDR2 YFSETQ. This CDR3 has 15 amino acids. V gave up 1 base and J gave up 2 bases; unmatched junction bases: 6. CDR3: CASSLKGAGPYEQYF. For the CDR3, the DNA is TGCGCCAGCAGCTTGAAGGGGGCAGGACCCTACGAGCAGTACTTC.

V usage is TRBV10-3 and J usage is TRBJ2-1; tentatively, D is TRBD1 (5 bases). CDR1 and CDR2 from the germline V gene are ENHRY and SYGVKD. This CDR3 region has 14 residues. The V end lost 2 bases, the J end lost 5 bases, and 10 bases lay between the germline ends. CDR3 residues: CAISEPDINNEQFF. CDR3 in DNA: TGTGCCATCAGTGAGCCGGACATTAACAATGAGCAGTTCTTC.

This clone was counted a single time. The chain joins TRBV19 to TRBJ1-2, with 9 bases matching TRBD1. Germline trimming cut 9 bases from V and 7 bases from J; bases unmatched to any gene: 12. Germline V CDR1 and CDR2: LNHDA, SQIVND (reference sequence). The CDR3 covers 14 residues. DNA of the CDR3: TGTGCCAGCGGCTTTCCGGGACAGGGATTTGGCTACACCTTC. Translated, it gives CASGFPGQGFGYTF. The complete variable domain, with remaining parts taken from reference TRBV19 and TRBJ1-2, reads DGGITQSPKYLFRKEGQNVTLSCEQNLNHDAMYWYRQDPGQGLRLIYYSQIVNDFQKGDIAEGYSVSREKKESFPLTVTSAQKNPTAFYLCASGFPGQGFGYTFGSGTRLTVV.

The genes are TRBV7-6 and TRBJ2-7; D might be TRBD1 (5 bases). There are 14 residues in the CDR3. V dropped 4 bases and J dropped 2 bases, with 12 bases sitting between them. CDR1 and CDR2 from the germline V gene are SGHVS and FNYEAQ. CDR3 in DNA: TGTGCCAGCAGCTCCCAGACAGAAGCCTACGAGCAGTACTTC. Its protein product is CASSSQTEAYEQYF.

The CDR3 here is CASSGQGALGANVLTF. The CDR3 DNA follows: TGTGCCAGCAGCGGGCAGGGGGCTTTGGGGGCCAACGTCCTGACTTTC. The V and J genes are TRBV11-2 and TRBJ2-6; 8 bases match TRBD1. V lost 5 bases, J lost 4 bases, and 7 bases stayed unmatched. Germline V gene sequence: CDR1 SGHAT, CDR2 FQNNGV. This CDR3 region has 16 residues.

The chain is built from TRBV11-1 and TRBJ1-1; no firm D call. The length of the CDR3 is 13 residues. Germline loops: CDR1 SGHAT, CDR2 FQDESV (reference sequence). V gave up 5 bases and J gave up 1 base, with 8 bases separating them. Here the CDR3 DNA reads TGTGCCAGCAGCAAGACGGGGAACACTGAAGCTTTCTTT. Encoded protein: CASSKTGNTEAFF.

The chain has TRBV3-1 (or the pseudogene TRBV3-2) and TRBJ2-7; TRBD1 matches at 7 bases. From germline, CDR1 is LGHDT and CDR2 YNNKEL (reference sequence). Trimming cost V 4 bases and J 6 bases; bases outside gene matches: 9. The CDR3 has 14 amino acids. The CDR3 protein is CASSPRQGGPEQYF. CDR3 DNA sequence: TGTGCCAGCAGCCCCCGACAGGGTGGCCCCGAGCAGTACTTC.

The gene calls are TRBV9 and TRBJ2-1; possibly TRBD2 for D (7 bases). The CDR3 totals 14 residues. V was shortened by 0 bases and J by 9 bases, with 13 bases between the two germline ends. Germline CDR1 SGDLS, CDR2 YYNGEE. CDR3 DNA sequence: TGTGCCAGCAGCGTAGCTTGGGGGGGCAGTGAGCAGTTCTTC. It encodes CASSVAWGGSEQFF.

This chain links TRBV5-5 with TRBJ2-7; a possible D gene is TRBD1 (6 bases). Germline V lookup: CDR1 SGHKS, CDR2 YYEKEE (reference sequence). Trimming removed 0 bases from V and 0 bases from J, with 10 bases in between. There are 15 residues in the CDR3. CDR3 DNA sequence: TGTGCCAGCAGCTTGGAGGGACATTTCTCCTACGAGCAGTACTTC. It is translated as CASSLEGHFSYEQYF.

The CDR3 is CASSRDTGTPYEQYF. CDR3 nucleotide sequence: TGTGCCAGTAGTAGAGACACCGGGACACCCTACGAGCAGTACTTC. The chain recombines TRBV19 with TRBJ2-7; D may be TRBD1 (6 bases). The CDR3 loop spans 15 amino acids. The germline CDR1 and CDR2 sequences are LNHDA and SQIVND (reference sequence). V was pared by 4 bases and J by 2 bases, with 15 bases between.